Listed below are T cell receptor beta chains from one sample, sequenced in a study of T cell repertoires in cytomegalovirus infection. In TCRdb, the reads were re-called with MiXCR into one record per CDR3 protein. This sample has about 530,000 distinct CDR3 sequences, with about 25% found just once. The specimen was PBMCs. Every receptor here comes from a human donor in good health (CMV status not recorded). Some clones in this sample may be carry-over from other donors' samples. Each CDR3 is given with its conserved first and last residue. The order of the fields is D gene, J gene, clone size, V gene, CDR3 DNA, CDR3 protein. D genes are given only for firm matches. The size field is filled for only some rows; it gives once, few, many or a size class.

D: .; J: TRBJ2-3; size: few; V: TRBV7-2; DNA: TGTGCCAGCAGCTTACGGCTAGTGAGTCCCGATACGCAGTATTTT; CDR3: CASSLRLVSPDTQYF
D: TRBD2; J: TRBJ2-3; size: many; V: TRBV7-9; DNA: TGTGCCAGCAGCCGCCCTAGCGGGAGTGGAGATACGCAGTATTTT; CDR3: CASSRPSGSGDTQYF
D: TRBD1; J: TRBJ1-2; size: few; V: TRBV10-3; DNA: TGTGCCATCAGTGAGAATCAAGCCGGGACAGCTAACTATGGCTACACCTTC; CDR3: CAISENQAGTANYGYTF
D: TRBD2; J: TRBJ2-5; size: few; V: TRBV12-3/TRBV12-4; DNA: TGTGCCAGCAGTTTAGTGGGAGGGCCGAAAGAGACCCAGTACTTC; CDR3: CASSLVGGPKETQYF
D: .; J: TRBJ1-2; size: many; V: TRBV7-2; DNA: TGTGCCAGCAGCGGCGAATGGGGGGCGAATGGCTACACCTTC; CDR3: CASSGEWGANGYTF
D: .; J: TRBJ2-1; size: few; V: TRBV12-3/TRBV12-4; DNA: TGTGCCAGCAGGCCCTCGGCACTTAATGAGCAGTTCTTC; CDR3: CASRPSALNEQFF
D: .; J: TRBJ1-1; size: .; V: TRBV19; DNA: TGTGCCAGTAGTACCATCAGCGGCACTGAAGCTTTCTTT; CDR3: CASSTISGTEAFF
D: .; J: TRBJ2-1; size: .; V: TRBV12-5; DNA: TGTGCTAGTGGTTTGGTACTCGGACTCCGCGGCAATGAGCAGTTCTTC; CDR3: CASGLVLGLRGNEQFF
D: .; J: TRBJ2-5; size: .; V: TRBV6-1; DNA: TGTGCCAGCTCGAGCCTGGCGGAGGGGCCGGGGACCCAGTACTTC; CDR3: CASSSLAEGPGTQYF
D: TRBD1; J: TRBJ1-6; size: .; V: TRBV6-6; DNA: TGTGCCAGCAGGCCGGGACAGCCAAATTCACCCCTCCACTTT; CDR3: CASRPGQPNSPLHF